Shown below are 25 T cell receptor beta chains from a single sample sequenced in a study of blood T cell repertoires in COVID-19. Data came from immunoSEQ multiplex PCR; TCRdb stores just in-frame clones and leaves some out. The table includes some 200,000 clones, over 75% detected once. Source material: PBMCs or T cells enriched from blood (not recorded which). Every receptor here comes from a man aged 35 to 55 who had recovered from COVID-19.

The V gene is TRBV3-1 (or the pseudogene TRBV3-2), the J gene TRBJ1-2, with TRBD1 matching 8 bases. The germline V gene has CDR1 LGHDT and CDR2 YNNKEL (reference sequence). The CDR3 totals 15 residues. V was clipped by 4 bases and J by 2 bases; unmatched bases: 6. DNA of the CDR3: TGTGCCAGCAGCCGCTCACAGGGGGTGAACTATGGCTACACCTTC. This encodes CASSRSQGVNYGYTF.

The rearrangement uses TRBV9 and TRBJ1-5; 10 bases align to TRBD1. Germline CDR1 and CDR2: SGDLS and YYNGEE. CDR3 length equals 14 residues. V was clipped by 3 bases and J by 7 bases; unmatched bases: 4. In DNA form, the CDR3 reads TGTGCCAGCAGCGCGACAGGGGGCATCCAGCCCCAGCATTTT. Translated, it gives CASSATGGIQPQHF.

This chain connects TRBV3-1 (or the pseudogene TRBV3-2) to TRBJ1-4; no firm D call. Germline values: CDR1 LGHDT, CDR2 YNNKEL (reference sequence). V shed 0 bases and J shed 8 bases, with 4 bases lying between them. The CDR3 has 12 amino acids. The CDR3 loop reads CASSQDREKLFF. CDR3 nucleotides: TGTGCCAGCAGCCAAGACAGGGAAAAACTGTTTTTT.

The gene calls are TRBV30 and TRBJ1-3; D is undetermined. V was shortened by 5 bases and J by 3 bases, with 5 bases between the two germline ends. The germline V gene has CDR1 GTSNPN and CDR2 SVGIG (reference sequence). CDR3 length: 11 residues. The CDR3 is CAWHVGNTIYF. DNA for the CDR3: TGTGCCTGGCATGTTGGAAACACCATATATTTT.

This sequence joins TRBV4-1 and TRBJ2-3; D may be TRBD1 (6 bases). The CDR3 has 18 residues. Germline V gene lookup returns CDR1 MGHRA and CDR2 YSYEKL. The V gene lost 1 base and the J gene lost 4 bases, with 21 bases spanning the gap. This CDR3 is CASSQGRTPGTSSDTQYF. The CDR3, as DNA: TGCGCCAGCAGCCAAGGCCGAACACCGGGGACAAGCTCAGATACGCAGTATTTT.

The chain joins TRBV12-3 or TRBV12-4 to TRBJ1-1; 7 positions match TRBD1. The CDR3 is made up of 11 amino acids. V lost 5 bases, J lost 11 bases, and 5 bases stayed unmatched. This chain's CDR3 is CASSGDRDAFF. The CDR3 bases are TGTGCCAGCAGTGGTGACAGGGACGCTTTCTTT.

This clone appeared a few times. The rearrangement links TRBV2 to TRBJ1-2, with 9 bases matching TRBD1. The germline V gene has CDR1 SNHLY and CDR2 FYNNEI. The trim removed 1 base at V and 8 bases at J, leaving 8 bases unmatched. This CDR3 contains 15 residues. CDR3 bases: TGTGCCAGCAGTGAAGAACGGACAGGGGTTCGAGGCTACACCTTC. Translating gives CASSEERTGVRGYTF.

The rearrangement uses TRBV5-1 and TRBJ2-1; no clear D gene. The V end was cut by 0 bases, the J end by 7 bases, with 14 bases between. CDR3 length: 15 residues. CDR1 and CDR2 from the germline V gene are SGHRS and YFSETQ. The CDR3 reads CASSLVADQTNEQFF. DNA for the CDR3: TGCGCCAGCAGCTTGGTCGCAGATCAAACGAATGAGCAGTTCTTC.

The chain carries TRBV6-1 and TRBJ2-7; 9 bases line up with TRBD1. The V gene's germline CDR1 is MNHNS and CDR2 SASEGT. The J segment lost 2 bases and the V segment lost 3 bases, leaving 5 bases of the junction unmatched. The CDR3 length is 15 residues. CDR3 loop: CASSEGQGYPYEQYF. The CDR3 DNA sequence: TGTGCCAGCAGTGAGGGACAGGGTTATCCCTACGAGCAGTACTTC.

This chain's CDR3 is CASSQGFKGEQPQHF. The CDR3 DNA sequence: TGCGCCAGCAGCCAAGGGTTCAAAGGGGAACAGCCCCAGCATTTT. The chain combines TRBV4-1 with TRBJ1-5; perhaps TRBD1 as D (5 bases). Trimming took 1 base from V and 7 from J, leaving 14 bases between them. Germline assignment: CDR1 MGHRA and CDR2 YSYEKL. The CDR3 consists of 15 residues.

This clone was seen once. The chain uses TRBV4-1 and TRBJ2-4; 14 nucleotides match TRBD2. Losses at the gene ends were 3 bases for V and 2 bases for J; bases not matched to a gene: 12. This CDR3 comprises 20 residues. Germline CDR1 and CDR2: MGHRA and YSYEKL. Here the CDR3 reads CASSQLRLAGGQLSKNIQYF. The DNA for the CDR3 is TGCGCCAGCAGCCAGCTACGACTAGCGGGAGGGCAATTATCCAAAAACATTCAGTACTTC.

The chain is built from TRBV4-2 and TRBJ1-6, with D uncertain. V was shortened by 3 bases and J by 14 bases, with 17 bases between the two germline ends. Germline V gene sequence: CDR1 LGHNA, CDR2 YNFKEQ. CDR3 size: 14 residues. The CDR3 DNA sequence: TGTGCCAGCAGCCAGGCGGGCTTCCCGGCGGCCCTCCACTTT. Protein: CASSQAGFPAALHF.

The rearrangement links TRBV14 to TRBJ2-7; maybe TRBD1 (5 bases). This CDR3 region has 14 residues. The germline V gene has CDR1 SGHDN and CDR2 FVKESK. V was clipped by 2 bases and J by 2 bases, with 10 bases between them. The CDR3 region is CASSQLRVAYEQYF. The CDR3 DNA sequence: TGTGCCAGCAGCCAACTCAGGGTTGCCTACGAGCAGTACTTC.

The chain recombines TRBV11-1 with TRBJ2-1, with 14 bases aligning to TRBD2. From germline, CDR1 is SGHAT and CDR2 FQDESV (reference sequence). The ends lost 4 bases at V and 10 bases at J; junction bases unmatched: 9. This CDR3 is 16 amino acids long. CDR3 sequence (DNA): TGTGCCAGCAGCTCGCGCCCGGGACTAGCGGGAGACGAGCAGTTCTTC. Amino acid sequence: CASSSRPGLAGDEQFF.

The rearrangement links TRBV24-1 to TRBJ2-3; TRBD1 matches at 11 bases. Germline V gene sequence: CDR1 KGHDR, CDR2 SFDVKD. This CDR3 has 14 amino acids. J lost 5 bases, V lost 5 bases, and 2 bases had no gene match. DNA of the CDR3: TGTGCCACCAGTGGGGGACAGGGGGTAGATACGCAGTATTTT. Protein product: CATSGGQGVDTQYF.

V and J are TRBV19 and TRBJ2-7; TRBD2 matches 8 bases. Germline-derived CDR1 and CDR2 are LNHDA and SQIVND (reference sequence). This CDR3 spans 15 amino acids. Here the CDR3 reads CATSASAGGGYEQYF. The CDR3 DNA sequence: TGTGCTACATCGGCCTCAGCCGGGGGGGGTTACGAGCAGTACTTC. The complete variable domain, with remaining parts taken from reference TRBV19 and TRBJ2-7, reads DGGITQSPKYLFRKEGQNVTLSCEQNLNHDAMYWYRQDPGQGLRLIYYSQIVNDFQKGDIAEGYSVSREKKESFPLTVTSAQKNPTAFYLCATSASAGGGYEQYFGPGTRLTVT.

The V and J genes are TRBV2 and TRBJ2-7; D perhaps matches TRBD1 (5 bases). The CDR3 runs 15 residues. The V and J ends lost 5 bases and 7 bases respectively, with 21 bases between them. Germline CDR1 SNHLY, CDR2 FYNNEI. In DNA, the CDR3 is TGTGCCAGCAGTTTTTTATCAGCGCCAAGGGGTGAGCAGTACTTC. Its protein product is CASSFLSAPRGEQYF.

The chain uses TRBV6-1 and TRBJ1-3, with 9 bases lining up with TRBD1. This CDR3 comprises 19 residues. Germline V gives CDR1 MNHNS, CDR2 SASEGT. Germline trimming cut 3 bases from V and 4 bases from J; bases unmatched to any gene: 16. As DNA, the CDR3 is TGTGCCAGCAGTGACTGGCCGGGACAGGGAGTTCGAAAGGGAAACACCATATATTTT. Amino acids: CASSDWPGQGVRKGNTIYF.

The rearrangement uses TRBV6-5 and TRBJ1-2, with D uncertain. Per the germline V gene, CDR1 is MNHEY and CDR2 is SVGAGI. V was clipped by 0 bases and J by 0 bases, with 11 bases between them. The CDR3 has 16 amino acids. The CDR3 DNA follows: TGTGCCAGCAGTTACTCTCAGGCAGCAGCTAACTATGGCTACACCTTC. Its protein is CASSYSQAAANYGYTF.

V is TRBV6-5 and J is TRBJ2-7; the D gene is possibly TRBD2 (5 bases). The CDR3 totals 11 residues. Germline-derived CDR1 and CDR2 are MNHEY and SVGAGI. The ends were cut back, 11 bases at V and 0 bases at J, with 8 bases in the middle. The CDR3 spells CAVGISYEQYF. In nucleotides, the CDR3 is TGTGCCGTCGGGATCTCCTACGAGCAGTACTTC.

This clone has only one observation. This chain uses TRBV4-1 with TRBJ2-5, with D tentatively TRBD2 (5 bases). Germline CDR1 reads MGHRA; CDR2 reads YSYEKL. V was clipped by 1 base and J by 5 bases, with 20 bases between them. This CDR3 has 17 amino acids. CDR3 protein: CASSQAAVSWRWETQYF. CDR3 bases: TGCGCCAGCAGCCAAGCAGCGGTGTCCTGGAGGTGGGAGACCCAGTACTTC.

The rearrangement joins TRBV5-1 to TRBJ2-1; tentative D call: TRBD2 (7 bases). Trimming removed 4 bases from V and 10 bases from J, with 15 bases in between. CDR3 length: 13 residues. Germline V gives CDR1 SGHRS, CDR2 YFSETQ. The CDR3 sequence: CASSPTGGREQFF. The CDR3 DNA reads TGCGCCAGCAGCCCGACGGGGGGCCGAGAGCAGTTCTTC.

This clone was picked up a small number of times. The V call is TRBV30, the J call TRBJ2-2; 7 positions agree with TRBD1. Germline-derived CDR1 and CDR2 are GTSNPN and SVGIG (reference sequence). V gave up 3 bases and J gave up 2 bases; unmatched junction bases: 6. The CDR3 is 15 residues long. CDR3 sequence (DNA): TGTGCCTGGAGACAGGGGAGAGTAAACACCGGGGAGCTGTTTTTT. This codes for CAWRQGRVNTGELFF.

The V gene is TRBV12-3 or TRBV12-4, the J gene TRBJ1-2; the match to TRBD1 covers 9 bases. The CDR3 sequence is 12 residues long. The V segment lost 2 bases and the J segment 14 bases; nucleotides outside the gene matches: 6. As DNA, the CDR3 is TGTGCCAGCAGTTTAAGGCGGGACAGGGAAACCTTC. Amino acid sequence: CASSLRRDRETF.

J is TRBJ1-3 and V is TRBV4-2; TRBD1 agrees at 10 bases. This CDR3 contains 16 residues. Germline trimming cut 3 bases from V and 4 bases from J; bases unmatched to any gene: 6. Germline CDR1 is LGHNA and CDR2 is YNFKEQ. The CDR3 loop is CASSQGTGAGGNTIYF. The CDR3 DNA is TGTGCCAGCAGCCAGGGGACAGGGGCAGGAGGAAACACCATATATTTT.